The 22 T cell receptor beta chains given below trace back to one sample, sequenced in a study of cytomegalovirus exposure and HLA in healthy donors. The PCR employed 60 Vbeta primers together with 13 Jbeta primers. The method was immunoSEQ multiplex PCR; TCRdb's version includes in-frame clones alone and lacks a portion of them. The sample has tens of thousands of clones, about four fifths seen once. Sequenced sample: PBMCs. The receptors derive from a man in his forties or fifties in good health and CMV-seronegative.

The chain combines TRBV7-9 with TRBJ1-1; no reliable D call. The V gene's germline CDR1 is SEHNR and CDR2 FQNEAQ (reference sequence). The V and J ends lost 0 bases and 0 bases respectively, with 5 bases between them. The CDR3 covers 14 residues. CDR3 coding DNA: TGTGCCAGCAGCTTAGCTAGTCTGAACACTGAAGCTTTCTTT. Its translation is CASSLASLNTEAFF.

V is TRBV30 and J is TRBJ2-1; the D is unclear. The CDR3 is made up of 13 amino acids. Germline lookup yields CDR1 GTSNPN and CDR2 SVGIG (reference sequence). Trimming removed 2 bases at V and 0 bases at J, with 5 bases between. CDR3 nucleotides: TGTGCCTGGAGTAGCGACTCCTACAATGAGCAGTTCTTC. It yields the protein CAWSSDSYNEQFF.

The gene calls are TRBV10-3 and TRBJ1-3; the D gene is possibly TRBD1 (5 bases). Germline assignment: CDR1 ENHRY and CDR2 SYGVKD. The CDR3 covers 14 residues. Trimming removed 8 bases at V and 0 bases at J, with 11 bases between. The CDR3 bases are TGTGCCATCTGGACACCCAACTCTGGAAACACCATATATTTT. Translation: CAIWTPNSGNTIYF.

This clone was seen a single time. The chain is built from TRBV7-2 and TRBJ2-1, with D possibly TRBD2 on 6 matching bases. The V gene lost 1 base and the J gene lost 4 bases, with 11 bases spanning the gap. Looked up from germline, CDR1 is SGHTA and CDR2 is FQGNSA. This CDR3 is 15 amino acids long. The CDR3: CASSLGPGAYNEQFF. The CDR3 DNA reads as TGTGCCAGCAGCTTAGGTCCGGGAGCGTACAATGAGCAGTTCTTC.

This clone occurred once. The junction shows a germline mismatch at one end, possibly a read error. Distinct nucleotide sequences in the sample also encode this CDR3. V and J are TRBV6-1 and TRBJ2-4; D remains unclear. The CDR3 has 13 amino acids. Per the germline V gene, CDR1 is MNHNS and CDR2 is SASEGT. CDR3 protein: CASSYIAKNIQYF. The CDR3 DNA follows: TGTGCCAGCAGTTATATAGCCAAAAACATTCAGTACTTT.

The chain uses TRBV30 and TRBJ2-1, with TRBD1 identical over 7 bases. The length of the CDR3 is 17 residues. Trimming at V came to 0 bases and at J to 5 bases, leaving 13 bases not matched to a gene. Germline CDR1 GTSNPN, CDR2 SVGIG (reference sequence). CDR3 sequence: CAWSVQGYQGINNEQFF. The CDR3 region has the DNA TGTGCCTGGAGTGTACAGGGGTATCAAGGCATAAACAATGAGCAGTTCTTC.

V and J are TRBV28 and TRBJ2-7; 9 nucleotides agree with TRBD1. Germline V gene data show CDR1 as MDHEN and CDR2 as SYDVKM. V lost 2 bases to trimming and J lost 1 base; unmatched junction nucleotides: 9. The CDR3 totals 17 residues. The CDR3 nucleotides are TGTGCCAGCAGTTTAGCTATAGGGACAGGGAAATCCTACGAGCAGTACTTC. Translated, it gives CASSLAIGTGKSYEQYF.

CDR3 in amino acids: CASSLQGRNTIYF. CDR3 in DNA: TGTGCCAGCAGCTTACAGGGTAGAAACACCATATATTTT. The rearrangement links TRBV7-2 to TRBJ1-3; a weak D match, TRBD1 (5 bases). This CDR3 comprises 13 residues. The germline gives CDR1 SGHTA, CDR2 FQGNSA. V was shortened by 2 bases and J by 5 bases, with 7 bases between the two germline ends. Supplemented by reference TRBV7-2 and TRBJ1-3, the full variable domain reads GAGVSQSPSNKVTEKGKDVELRCDPISGHTALYWYRQSLGQGLEFLIYFQGNSAPDKSGLPSDRFSAERTGGSVSTLTIQRTQQEDSAVYLCASSLQGRNTIYFGEGSWLTVV.

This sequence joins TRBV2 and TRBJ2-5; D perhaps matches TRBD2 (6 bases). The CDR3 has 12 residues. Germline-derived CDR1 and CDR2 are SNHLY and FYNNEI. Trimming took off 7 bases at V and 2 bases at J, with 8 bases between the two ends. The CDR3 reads CASKAGQETQYF. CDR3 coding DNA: TGTGCCAGCAAGGCGGGGCAAGAGACCCAGTACTTC.

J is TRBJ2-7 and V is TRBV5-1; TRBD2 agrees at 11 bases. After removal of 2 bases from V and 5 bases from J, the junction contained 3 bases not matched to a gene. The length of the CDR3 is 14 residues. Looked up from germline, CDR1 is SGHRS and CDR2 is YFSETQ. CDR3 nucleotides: TGCGCCAGCAGCTTACTAGCGGGAGTGGACGAGCAGTACTTC. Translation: CASSLLAGVDEQYF.

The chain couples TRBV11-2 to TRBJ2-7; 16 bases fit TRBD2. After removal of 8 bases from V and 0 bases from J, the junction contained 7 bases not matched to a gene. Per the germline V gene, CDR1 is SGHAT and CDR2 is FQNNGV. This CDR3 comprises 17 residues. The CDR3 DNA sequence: TGTGCCAGCCGAGGGACTAGCGGGAGGGCCCGCTCCTACGAGCAGTACTTC. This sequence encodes CASRGTSGRARSYEQYF. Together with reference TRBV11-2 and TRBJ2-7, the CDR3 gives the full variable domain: EAGVAQSPRYKIIEKRQSVAFWCNPISGHATLYWYQQILGQGPKLLIQFQNNGVVDDSQLPKDRFSAERLKGVDSTLKIQPAKLEDSAVYLCASRGTSGRARSYEQYFGPGTRLTVT.

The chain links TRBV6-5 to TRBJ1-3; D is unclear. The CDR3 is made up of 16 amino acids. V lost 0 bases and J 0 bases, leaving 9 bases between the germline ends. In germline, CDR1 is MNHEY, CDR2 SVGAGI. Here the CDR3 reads CASSYSRASSGNTIYF. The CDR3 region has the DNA TGTGCCAGCAGTTACTCGAGGGCGAGCTCTGGAAACACCATATATTTT.

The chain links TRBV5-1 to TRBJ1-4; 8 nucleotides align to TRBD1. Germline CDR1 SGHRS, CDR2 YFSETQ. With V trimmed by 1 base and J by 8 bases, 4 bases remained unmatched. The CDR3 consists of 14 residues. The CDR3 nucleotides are TGCGCCAGCAGCTTGAACAGGGGGTCCGAAAAACTGTTTTTT. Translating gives CASSLNRGSEKLFF.

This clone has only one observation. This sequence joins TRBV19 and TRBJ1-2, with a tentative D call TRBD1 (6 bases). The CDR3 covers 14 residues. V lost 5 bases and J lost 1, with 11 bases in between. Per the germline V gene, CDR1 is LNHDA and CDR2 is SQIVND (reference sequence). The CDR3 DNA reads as TGTGCCAGTAGTTCGTGGACAGTTAACTATGGCTACACCTTC. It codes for CASSSWTVNYGYTF.

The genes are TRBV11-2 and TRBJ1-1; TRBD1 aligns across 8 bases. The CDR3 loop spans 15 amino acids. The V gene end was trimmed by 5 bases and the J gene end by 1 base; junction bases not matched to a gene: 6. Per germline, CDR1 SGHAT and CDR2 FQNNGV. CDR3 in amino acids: CASSGSGGWNTEAFF. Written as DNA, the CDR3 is TGTGCCAGCAGCGGTTCAGGGGGCTGGAACACTGAAGCTTTCTTT.

The CDR3 spells CASSASFTGELFF. The DNA of the CDR3 is TGTGCCAGCAGCGCTAGTTTCACCGGGGAGCTGTTTTTT. The chain is built from TRBV9 and TRBJ2-2; D gene uncertain. CDR3 size: 13 residues. Trimming left V 3 bases short and J 4 bases short, with 7 bases between. Germline-derived CDR1 and CDR2 are SGDLS and YYNGEE.

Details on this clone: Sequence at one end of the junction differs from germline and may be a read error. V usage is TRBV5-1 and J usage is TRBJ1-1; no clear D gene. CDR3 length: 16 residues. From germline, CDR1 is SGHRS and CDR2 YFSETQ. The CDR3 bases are TGCGCCGGCAGCTTGGGCCGTGGAGCCATGAACACTGAAGCTTTCTTT. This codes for CAGSLGRGAMNTEAFF.

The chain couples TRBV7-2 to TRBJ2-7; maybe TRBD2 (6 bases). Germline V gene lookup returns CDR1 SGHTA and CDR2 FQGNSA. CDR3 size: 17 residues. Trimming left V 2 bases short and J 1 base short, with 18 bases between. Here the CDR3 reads CASSLPGLRDTSYEQYF. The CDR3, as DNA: TGTGCCAGCAGCTTACCCGGACTAAGGGATACGTCCTACGAGCAGTACTTC.

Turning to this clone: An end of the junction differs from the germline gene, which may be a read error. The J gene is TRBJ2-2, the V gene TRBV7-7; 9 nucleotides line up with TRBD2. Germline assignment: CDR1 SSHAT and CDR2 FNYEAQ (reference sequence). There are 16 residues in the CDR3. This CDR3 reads CASSPRTSVNTGELFF. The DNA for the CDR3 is TGTGCTAGCAGCCCTCGGACTAGCGTGAACACCGGGGAGCTGTTTTTT.

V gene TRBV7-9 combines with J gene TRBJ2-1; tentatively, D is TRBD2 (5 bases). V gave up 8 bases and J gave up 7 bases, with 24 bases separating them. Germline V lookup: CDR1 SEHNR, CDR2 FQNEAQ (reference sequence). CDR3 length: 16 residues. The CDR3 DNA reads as TGTGCCAGCGGGCCCACCACCGGACTGGGGTGGAATGAGCAGTTCTTC. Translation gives CASGPTTGLGWNEQFF.

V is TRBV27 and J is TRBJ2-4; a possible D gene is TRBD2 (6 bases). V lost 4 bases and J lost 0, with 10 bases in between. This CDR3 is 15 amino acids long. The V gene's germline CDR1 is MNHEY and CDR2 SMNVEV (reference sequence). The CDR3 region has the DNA TGTGCCAGCAGTTGGGGACTTGCAGCCAAAAACATTCAGTACTTC. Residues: CASSWGLAAKNIQYF.

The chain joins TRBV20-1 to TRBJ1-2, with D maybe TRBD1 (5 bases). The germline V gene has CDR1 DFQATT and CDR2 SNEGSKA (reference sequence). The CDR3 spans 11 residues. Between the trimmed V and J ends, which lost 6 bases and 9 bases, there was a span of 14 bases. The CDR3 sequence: CSAQNQGSYTF. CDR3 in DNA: TGCAGTGCCCAGAACCAGGGAAGCTACACCTTC.